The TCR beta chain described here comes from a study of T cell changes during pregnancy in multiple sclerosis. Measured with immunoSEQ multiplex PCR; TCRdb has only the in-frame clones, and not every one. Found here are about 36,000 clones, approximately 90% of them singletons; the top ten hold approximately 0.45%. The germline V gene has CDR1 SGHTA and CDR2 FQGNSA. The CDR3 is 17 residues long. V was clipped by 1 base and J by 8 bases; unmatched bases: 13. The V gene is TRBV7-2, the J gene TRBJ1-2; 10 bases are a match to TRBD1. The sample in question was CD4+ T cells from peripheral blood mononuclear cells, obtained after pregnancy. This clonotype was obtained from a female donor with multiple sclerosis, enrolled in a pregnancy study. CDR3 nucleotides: TGTGCCAGCAGCTTAGGGGGGACAGGGGTCCGCCGGTTGGGCTACACCTTC. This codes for CASSLGGTGVRRLGYTF. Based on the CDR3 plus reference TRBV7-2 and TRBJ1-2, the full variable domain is GAGVSQSPSNKVTEKGKDVELRCDPISGHTALYWYRQSLGQGLEFLIYFQGNSAPDKSGLPSDRFSAERTGGSVSTLTIQRTQQEDSAVYLCASSLGGTGVRRLGYTFGSGTRLTVV.